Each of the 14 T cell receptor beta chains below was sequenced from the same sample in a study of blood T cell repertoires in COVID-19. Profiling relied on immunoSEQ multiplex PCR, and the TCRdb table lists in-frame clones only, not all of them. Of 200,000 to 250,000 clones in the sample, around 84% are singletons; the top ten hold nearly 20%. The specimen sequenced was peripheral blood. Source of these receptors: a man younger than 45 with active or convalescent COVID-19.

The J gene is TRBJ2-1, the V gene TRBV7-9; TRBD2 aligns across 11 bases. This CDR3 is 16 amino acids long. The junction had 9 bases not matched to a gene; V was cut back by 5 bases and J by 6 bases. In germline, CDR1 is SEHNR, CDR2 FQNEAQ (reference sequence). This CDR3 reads CASSATVAGGPNEQFF. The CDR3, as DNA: TGTGCCAGCAGCGCCACAGTAGCGGGAGGGCCCAATGAGCAGTTCTTC.

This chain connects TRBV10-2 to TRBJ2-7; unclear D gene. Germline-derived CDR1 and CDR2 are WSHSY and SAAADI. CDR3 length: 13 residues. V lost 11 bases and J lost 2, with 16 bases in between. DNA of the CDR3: TGCGCCTCCAAAAAGGCGGCCCCCTACGAGCAGTACTTC. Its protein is CASKKAAPYEQYF.

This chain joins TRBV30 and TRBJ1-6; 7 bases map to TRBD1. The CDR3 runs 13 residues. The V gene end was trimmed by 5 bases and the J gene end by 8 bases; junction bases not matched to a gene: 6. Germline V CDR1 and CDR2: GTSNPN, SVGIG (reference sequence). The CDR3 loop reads CAWARDSDSPLHF. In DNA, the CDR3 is TGTGCCTGGGCCCGGGACAGTGATTCACCCCTCCACTTT.

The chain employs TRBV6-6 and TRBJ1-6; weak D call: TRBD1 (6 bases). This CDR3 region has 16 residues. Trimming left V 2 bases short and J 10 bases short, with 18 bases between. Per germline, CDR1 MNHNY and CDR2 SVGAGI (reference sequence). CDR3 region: CASSYAETGGGSPLHF. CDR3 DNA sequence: TGTGCCAGCAGTTACGCCGAAACGGGCGGGGGCTCACCCCTCCACTTT.

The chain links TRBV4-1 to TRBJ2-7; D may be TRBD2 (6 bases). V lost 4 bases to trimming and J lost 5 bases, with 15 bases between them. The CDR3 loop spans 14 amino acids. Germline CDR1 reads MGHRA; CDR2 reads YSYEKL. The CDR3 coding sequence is TGCGCCAGCAGCCCCCGGGCGCGGGACCACGAGCAGTACTTC. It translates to CASSPRARDHEQYF.

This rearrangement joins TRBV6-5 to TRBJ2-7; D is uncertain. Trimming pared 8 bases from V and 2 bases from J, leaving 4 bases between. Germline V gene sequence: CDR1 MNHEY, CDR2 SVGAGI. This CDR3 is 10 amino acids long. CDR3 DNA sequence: TGTGCCAGCCAGACCTACGAGCAGTACTTC. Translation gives CASQTYEQYF.

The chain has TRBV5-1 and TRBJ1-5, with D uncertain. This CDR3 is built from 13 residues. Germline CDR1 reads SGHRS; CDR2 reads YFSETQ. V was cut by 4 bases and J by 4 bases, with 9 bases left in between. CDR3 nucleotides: TGCGCCAGCAGCGGGAGCCCAAATCAGCCCCAGCATTTT. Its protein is CASSGSPNQPQHF.

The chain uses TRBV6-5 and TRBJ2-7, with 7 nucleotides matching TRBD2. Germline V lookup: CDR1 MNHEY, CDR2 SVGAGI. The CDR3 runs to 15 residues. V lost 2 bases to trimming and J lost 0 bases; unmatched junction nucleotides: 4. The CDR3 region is CASSYAGDPSYEQYF. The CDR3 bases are TGTGCCAGCAGTTACGCGGGGGACCCCTCCTACGAGCAGTACTTC.

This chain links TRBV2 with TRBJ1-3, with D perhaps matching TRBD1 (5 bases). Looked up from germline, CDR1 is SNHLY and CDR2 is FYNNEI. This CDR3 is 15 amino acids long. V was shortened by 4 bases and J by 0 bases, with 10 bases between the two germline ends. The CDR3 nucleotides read TGTGCCAGCAGTGGACAGCTGATCTCTGGAAACACCATATATTTT. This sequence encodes CASSGQLISGNTIYF.

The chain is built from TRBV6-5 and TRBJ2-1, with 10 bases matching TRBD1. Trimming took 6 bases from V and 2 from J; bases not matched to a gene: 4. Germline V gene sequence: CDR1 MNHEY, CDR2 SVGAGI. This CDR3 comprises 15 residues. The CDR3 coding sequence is TGTGCCAGCAGAGCGGACAGGGGGGCCTACAATGAGCAGTTCTTC. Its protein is CASRADRGAYNEQFF.

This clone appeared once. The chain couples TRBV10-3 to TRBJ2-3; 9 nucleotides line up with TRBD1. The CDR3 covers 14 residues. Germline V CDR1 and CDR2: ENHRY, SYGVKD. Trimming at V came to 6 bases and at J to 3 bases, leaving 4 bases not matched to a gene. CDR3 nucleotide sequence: TGTGCCATCAGCCCGGGACAGGGTACAGATACGCAGTATTTT. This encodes CAISPGQGTDTQYF.

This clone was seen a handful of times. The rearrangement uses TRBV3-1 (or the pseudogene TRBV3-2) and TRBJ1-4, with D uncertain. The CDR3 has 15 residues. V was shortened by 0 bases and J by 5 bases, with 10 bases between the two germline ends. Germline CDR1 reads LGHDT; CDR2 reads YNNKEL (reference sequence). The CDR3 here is CASSQDTARNEKLFF. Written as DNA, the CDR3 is TGTGCCAGCAGCCAAGACACAGCTCGGAATGAAAAACTGTTTTTT.

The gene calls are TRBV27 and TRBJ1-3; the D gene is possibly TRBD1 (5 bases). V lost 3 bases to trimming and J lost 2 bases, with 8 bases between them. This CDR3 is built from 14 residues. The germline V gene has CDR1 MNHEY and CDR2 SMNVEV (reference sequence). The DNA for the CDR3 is TGTGCCAGCAGTTTGGGCAGGGCTGGAAACACCATATATTTT. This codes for CASSLGRAGNTIYF.

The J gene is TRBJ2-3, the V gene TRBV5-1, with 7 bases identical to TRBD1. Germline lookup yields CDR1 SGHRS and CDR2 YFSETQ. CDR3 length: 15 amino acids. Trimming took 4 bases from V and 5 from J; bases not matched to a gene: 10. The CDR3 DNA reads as TGCGCCAGCAGCCTACTAGGGGGCTTAGGAGATACGCAGTATTTT. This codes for CASSLLGGLGDTQYF. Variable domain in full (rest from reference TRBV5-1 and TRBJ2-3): KAGVTQTPRYLIKTRGQQVTLSCSPISGHRSVSWYQQTPGQGLQFLFEYFSETQRNKGNFPGRFSGRQFSNSRSEMNVSTLELGDSALYLCASSLLGGLGDTQYFGPGTRLTVL.